This is a list of T cell receptor beta chains from one sample in a study of metastatic and nonmetastatic thyroid tumors. TCRdb recomputed clones from the PCR reads via MiXCR. The data hold 7,000 or so clones, with 18% observed a single time. The sequenced sample was adjacent normal tissue. The receptor set was obtained from a male donor with papillary thyroid cancer or a benign thyroid nodule (not recorded which). Some clones in this sample may be carry-over from other donors' samples. Each CDR3 is given with its conserved first and last residue. The D gene is left open where the match is weak. Clone size, where shown, is once, few, many, or a class for clones that have expanded.

J	V	D	size	DNA	CDR3
TRBJ2-1	TRBV6-1	TRBD1	-	TGTGCCAGCAGTGAATGGGCAGGGGGTAGAAGCAATGAGCAGTTCTTC	CASSEWAGGRSNEQFF
TRBJ1-2	TRBV19	-	-	TGTGCCAGTAGTGGTCCGGGACATACCTTCGGTGATGGCTACACCTTC	CASSGPGHTFGDGYTF
TRBJ2-2	TRBV6-1	-	-	TGTGCCAGCAGTTTCACTTTAACCGGGGAGCTGTTTTTT	CASSFTLTGELFF
TRBJ2-1	TRBV27	-	few	TGTGCCAGCAGCCGCGGGTTTAATGAGCAGTTCTTC	CASSRGFNEQFF
TRBJ2-1	TRBV27	-	-	TGTGCCAGCAGAGAAGCGGTGTTCTCCTACAATGAGCAGTTCTTC	CASREAVFSYNEQFF
TRBJ1-2	TRBV7-9	TRBD1	few	TGTGCCAGCAGCGCGGACAGGACTCAAGGCTACACCTTC	CASSADRTQGYTF
TRBJ1-4	TRBV7-6	-	-	TGTGCCAGCAGCCTGTGGACGGGTGATAATGAAAAACTGTTTTTT	CASSLWTGDNEKLFF
TRBJ1-3	TRBV12-3/TRBV12-4	-	few	TGTGCCAGCAGTTCTGACCTTGGAAACACCATATATTTT	CASSSDLGNTIYF
TRBJ2-7	TRBV10-3	-	-	TGTGCCATAAGTGAGTCGAGAGTCAGTTACGAGCAGCACTTC	CAISESRVSYEQHF
TRBJ2-1	TRBV11-3	TRBD2	-	TGTGCCAGCAGCCCGCGGACTAGCGTCAATGAGCAGTTCTTC	CASSPRTSVNEQFF
TRBJ2-7	TRBV6-5	-	medium-sized	TGTGCCAGCAGTTATCGACGCGGGGACTACGAGCAGTACTTC	CASSYRRGDYEQYF
TRBJ1-4	TRBV2	TRBD1	-	TGTGCCAGCAGTGAACGCAACCCGGGACAGGGTTCTGAAAAACTGTTTTTT	CASSERNPGQGSEKLFF
TRBJ2-5	TRBV19	-	many	TGTGCCAGCAGTATACAGGGTCAAGAGACCCAGTACTTC	CASSIQGQETQYF
TRBJ2-3	TRBV2	-	many	TGTGCCAGCGCTTTGAGGAGGAGCACAGATACGCAGTATTTT	CASALRRSTDTQYF
TRBJ2-1	TRBV19	-	few	TGTGCCAGTTCGGGATTGGGCAGGGTAAGCAATGAGCAGTTCTTC	CASSGLGRVSNEQFF
TRBJ2-1	TRBV3-1	TRBD2	many	TGTGCCAGCAGTCTCAATAGCGGGAGGGCCCAGGATGAGCAGTTCTTC	CASSLNSGRAQDEQFF
TRBJ2-7	TRBV27	-	many	TGTGCCAGCAGTTTCACGGTCAACTCCTACGAGCAGTACTTC	CASSFTVNSYEQYF
TRBJ1-1	TRBV20-1	-	medium-sized	TGCAGTGCGGTTCGCGGGTGGGATGAAGCTTTCTTT	CSAVRGWDEAFF
TRBJ2-7	TRBV6-1	TRBD1	many	TGTGCCAGCAGTGAGCTCGGGACAGCCTACGAGCAGTACTTC	CASSELGTAYEQYF
TRBJ1-5	TRBV6-1	-	few	TGTGCCAGCAGACAGGGTATCTTTCTCCTTAGCAATCAGCCCCAGCATTTT	CASRQGIFLLSNQPQHF
TRBJ2-2	TRBV20-1	-	-	TGCAGTGCCCCCACTTGGTTGAACACCGGGGAGCTGTTTTTT	CSAPTWLNTGELFF
TRBJ1-1	TRBV19	-	-	TGTGCCAGTAAAACGACAGGTTGGGGGGCTGAAGCTTTCTTT	CASKTTGWGAEAFF
TRBJ2-1	TRBV29-1	-	-	TGCAGCGTTGAATCACCCCCTCTCAATGAGCAGTTCTTC	CSVESPPLNEQFF
TRBJ2-3	TRBV24-1	TRBD2	medium-sized	TGTGCCACCGGGGGGGTTGATTCGTCAGATACGCAGTATTTT	CATGGVDSSDTQYF
TRBJ2-1	TRBV11-2	-	large	TGTGCCAGCAGCGCCCCGGGGGGCTTTAGTAAGGAGCAGTTCTTC	CASSAPGGFSKEQFF
TRBJ2-2	TRBV2	-	few	TGTGCCAGCAGTGAAATGGGGGCTGGCGGGGAGCTGTTTTTT	CASSEMGAGGELFF
TRBJ1-4	TRBV6-1	-	few	TGTGCCAGCAGTGTCGGAAGGGGAACACTGTTTTTT	CASSVGRGTLFF
TRBJ1-6	TRBV6-6	TRBD1	-	TGTGCCAGCAGTTCTGCGGACAGGGGGCAAAATTCACCCCTCCACTTT	CASSSADRGQNSPLHF
TRBJ2-1	TRBV6-1	TRBD2	medium-sized	TGTGCCAGCAGTGGAACTAGCGGCCGAGGGGGGTGGAGTGAGCAGTTCTTC	CASSGTSGRGGWSEQFF
TRBJ2-5	TRBV6-1	-	many	TGTGCCAGCAGTACACCGGGGGACGGAGAGTACTTC	CASSTPGDGEYF
TRBJ1-2	TRBV28	TRBD1	-	TGTGCCAGCAGGACAGGGTATAGCGGCTACACCTTC	CASRTGYSGYTF
TRBJ1-5	TRBV12-3/TRBV12-4	TRBD1	few	TGTGCCAGCAGTTTAGAGGACAGGGGCAATCAGCCCCAGCATTTT	CASSLEDRGNQPQHF
TRBJ1-6	TRBV6-1	TRBD1	-	TGTGCCAGCAGTCCAGCCGGGACAGGGGATTCACCCCTCCACTTT	CASSPAGTGDSPLHF
TRBJ1-2	TRBV3-1	-	-	TGTGCCAGCAGCCAAGGCTCAGAAGCTAACTATGGCTACACCTTC	CASSQGSEANYGYTF
TRBJ2-1	TRBV6-1	-	-	TGTGCCAGCGGGAGACTAGGACAGTGGGGGGAGCAGTTCTTC	CASGRLGQWGEQFF
TRBJ1-1	TRBV11-1	TRBD1	few	TGTGCCAGCAGCCCGAGACAGGGGGCAGGGTATACTGAAGCTTTCTTT	CASSPRQGAGYTEAFF
TRBJ1-4	TRBV20-1	-	many	TGCAGTGCTAGAGATCGGCGGTCGGGTGACAAACTGTTTTTT	CSARDRRSGDKLFF
TRBJ1-2	TRBV6-5	TRBD1	-	TGTGCCAGCAGTTACTCCCTTACCACGACAGGGGCTTTGACCTTC	CASSYSLTTTGALTF
TRBJ1-4	TRBV7-9	-	medium-sized	TGTGCCAGCAGCTCGTCGGGCGGTGGGCTTAATGAAAAACTGTTTTTT	CASSSSGGGLNEKLFF
TRBJ1-5	TRBV7-8	TRBD1	-	TGTGCCAGCAGCTTAGGGGACAGCCTTAATCAGCCCCAGCATTTT	CASSLGDSLNQPQHF
TRBJ2-6	TRBV6-1	-	medium-sized	TGTGCCAGCAGCCCCAGGGGGGCCAACGTCCTGACTTTC	CASSPRGANVLTF
TRBJ1-1	TRBV7-2	-	large	TGTGCCAGCAGGATCCCGAACACTGAAGCTTTCTTT	CASRIPNTEAFF
TRBJ1-3	TRBV19	-	few	TGTGCCAGTAGTTCCCGGACGGGAGGAAACACCATATATTTT	CASSSRTGGNTIYF
TRBJ1-4	TRBV28	-	few	TGTGCCAGCAGTTCCCAGACGGCAACTAATGAAAAACTGTTTTTT	CASSSQTATNEKLFF
TRBJ1-1	TRBV9	-	-	TGTGCCAGCAGCGTAGGTGGGGGTGACACTGAAGCTTTCTTT	CASSVGGGDTEAFF
TRBJ2-5	TRBV9	-	many	TGTGCCAGCAGCGTAGGGGGGGACCCAGAGACCCAGTACTTC	CASSVGGDPETQYF
TRBJ1-1	TRBV5-1	-	-	TGCGCCAGCAGCTCCGTATTGAACACTGAAGCTTTCTTT	CASSSVLNTEAFF
TRBJ2-2	TRBV28	-	few	TGTGCCAGCAGTTTAGGGGGAGTTGACACCGGGGAGCTGTTTTTT	CASSLGGVDTGELFF
TRBJ2-7	TRBV7-2	-	large	TGTGCCAGCAGCTTAGAAGTGGGGCCCTACGAGCAGTACTTC	CASSLEVGPYEQYF
TRBJ2-1	TRBV11-2	-	few	TGTGCCAGCAGCCCTTTCGGACAGAGTTACAATGAGCAGTTCTTC	CASSPFGQSYNEQFF
TRBJ1-4	TRBV28	-	-	TGTGCCAGCAGCCCGAACGGGGATGGTAATGAAAAACTGTTTTTT	CASSPNGDGNEKLFF
TRBJ2-3	TRBV6-1	TRBD2	-	TGTGCCAGCAGTGTAACTAGCGGGGGCACAGATACGCAGTATTTT	CASSVTSGGTDTQYF
TRBJ2-5	TRBV28	TRBD2	few	TGTGCCAGCAGCCGAAGTGCCGGGACTAGCGGATTCGAGACCCAGTACTTC	CASSRSAGTSGFETQYF
TRBJ2-7	TRBV2	-	-	TGTGCCAGCTTAAGGGGATTCAGCTACGAGCAGTACTTC	CASLRGFSYEQYF
TRBJ1-6	TRBV9	-	many	TGTGCCAGCAGCGTAGAAGGGACACTCTCATCACCCCTCCACTTT	CASSVEGTLSSPLHF
TRBJ2-3	TRBV5-1	-	-	TGCGCCAGCAGCTTGTTGGGTACTCCGGTCAGCGATACGCAATATTTT	CASSLLGTPVSDTQYF
TRBJ1-1	TRBV6-5	-	-	TGTGCCAGCAGTTATTATGGAACCGGGACAGAAGCTTTCTTT	CASSYYGTGTEAFF
TRBJ1-1	TRBV20-1	-	-	TGCAGTGCTGTGGAGAACACTGAAGCTTTCTTT	CSAVENTEAFF